This T cell receptor (beta chain) was sequenced in a study of T cell responses to AZD1222 COVID-19 vaccine. The study, taken as a whole, reports: Vaccine-associated CD4 TCRs spanned spike, dominant at 160-218 and 743-854.

V was cut by 1 base and J by 5 bases, with 4 bases left in between. The germline gives CDR1 SGHRS, CDR2 YFSETQ. The CDR3 is made up of 12 amino acids. Of note for this clone: What it recognizes is unknown.

Clones were sequenced by immunoSEQ multiplex PCR, and TCRdb holds only the in-frame ones, with some missing. The sample contains 80,000 to 100,000 clones, roughly nine tenths of which appear only once. The sample in question was peripheral blood, obtained on day 0 of MenACWY control vaccination. The chain recombines TRBV5-1 with TRBJ2-1; D unclear. The receptor comes from an adult in good health. Written as DNA, the CDR3 is TGCGCCAGCAGCTTGACAAACAATGAGCAGTTCTTC. It yields the protein CASSLTNNEQFF.